This is a list of T cell receptor beta chains from one sample in a study of PD-1 blockade in classical Hodgkin lymphoma. Only in-frame clones appear in the TCRdb table, and some are missing; sequencing was by immunoSEQ multiplex PCR. In the table there are about 27,000 clones, about 83% of which are singletons. The sequences come from CD4+ T cells from blood, collected at baseline. These receptor sequences come from a human donor with classical Hodgkin lymphoma. The CDR3 runs from the conserved cysteine through the conserved F or W. D genes are given only for firm matches. Size is stated for part of the rows, as once, few or many counts, or as a class when the clone is expanded.

size: NA
D: NA
V: TRBV6-6
J: TRBJ2-1
length: 15
CDR3: CASSYSETGYNEQFF
DNA: TGTGCCAGCAGTTACTCGGAGACGGGGTACAATGAGCAGTTCTTC

size: few
D: NA
V: TRBV5-1
J: TRBJ1-2
length: 15
CDR3: CASSLGTGNNYGYTF
DNA: TGCGCCAGCAGCTTGGGTACAGGGAACAACTATGGCTACACCTTC

size: NA
D: NA
V: TRBV19
J: TRBJ2-3
length: 18
CDR3: CASSIDLGPWTDTDTQYF
DNA: TGTGCCAGTAGTATAGATCTAGGCCCGTGGACAGACACAGATACGCAGTATTTT

size: NA
D: NA
V: TRBV2
J: TRBJ1-2
length: 12
CDR3: CASRADNYGYTF
DNA: TGTGCCAGCAGGGCAGATAACTATGGCTACACCTTC

size: once
D: NA
V: TRBV27
J: TRBJ1-6
length: 12
CDR3: CASSSQGSPLHF
DNA: TGTGCCAGCAGTTCACAGGGTTCTCCCCTCCACTTT

size: NA
D: NA
V: TRBV7-6
J: TRBJ1-1
length: 14
CDR3: CASSLEGVHTEAFF
DNA: TGTGCCAGCAGCTTAGAGGGGGTGCACACTGAAGCTTTCTTT

size: NA
D: NA
V: TRBV7-9
J: TRBJ2-1
length: 11
CDR3: CASTLDDEQFF
DNA: TGTGCCAGCACCTTAGATGATGAGCAGTTCTTC

size: NA
D: NA
V: TRBV30
J: TRBJ1-5
length: 13
CDR3: CAWSSVVGQPQHF
DNA: TGTGCCTGGAGTTCAGTTGTAGGCCAGCCCCAGCATTTT

size: few
D: NA
V: TRBV28
J: TRBJ1-2
length: 12
CDR3: CASSLRTPGYTF
DNA: TGTGCCAGCAGTTTGCGTACACCCGGCTACACCTTC

size: NA
D: NA
V: TRBV7-9
J: TRBJ1-1
length: 14
CDR3: CASRGRGRYTEAFF
DNA: TGTGCCAGCAGGGGTAGGGGGAGGTACACTGAAGCTTTCTTT

size: NA
D: NA
V: TRBV30
J: TRBJ1-1
length: 13
CDR3: CAWNPGQNTEAFF
DNA: TGTGCCTGGAACCCGGGACAGAACACTGAAGCTTTCTTT

size: NA
D: TRBD1
V: TRBV19
J: TRBJ2-5
length: 14
CDR3: CASSSTGTQETQYF
DNA: TGTGCCAGTAGTTCGACAGGGACCCAAGAGACCCAGTACTTC

size: few
D: NA
V: TRBV4-3
J: TRBJ1-4
length: 13
CDR3: CASSQAINEKLFF
DNA: TGCGCCAGCAGCCAAGCCATAAATGAAAAACTGTTTTTT

size: NA
D: TRBD1
V: TRBV4-2
J: TRBJ2-7
length: 15
CDR3: CASSHLDRGVYEQYF
DNA: TGTGCCAGCAGCCACTTGGACAGGGGCGTCTACGAGCAGTACTTC

size: NA
D: NA
V: TRBV7-9
J: TRBJ2-7
length: 14
CDR3: CASSPLVRSYEQYF
DNA: TGTGCCAGCAGCCCCCTTGTGCGCTCCTACGAGCAGTACTTC

size: NA
D: NA
V: TRBV11-2
J: TRBJ1-2
length: 17
CDR3: CASSLAQGAYQNYGYTF
DNA: TGTGCCAGCAGCTTAGCCCAGGGAGCCTATCAAAACTATGGCTACACCTTC

size: NA
D: NA
V: TRBV11-2
J: TRBJ1-4
length: 15
CDR3: CASSPNGLPNEKLFF
DNA: TGTGCCAGCAGCCCCAATGGTCTGCCTAATGAAAAACTGTTTTTT

size: NA
D: NA
V: TRBV5-1
J: TRBJ2-4
length: 15
CDR3: CASSPRGLAKNIQYF
DNA: TGCGCCAGCAGCCCCAGGGGACTAGCCAAAAACATTCAGTACTTC

size: NA
D: TRBD2
V: TRBV7-8
J: TRBJ2-6
length: 19
CDR3: CASSLEGGVHYSGANVLTF
DNA: TGTGCCAGCAGCTTAGAGGGAGGGGTCCACTACTCTGGGGCCAACGTCCTGACTTTC

size: few
D: NA
V: TRBV6-1
J: TRBJ2-7
length: 14
CDR3: CASTPAGDFYEQYF
DNA: TGTGCCAGCACCCCGGCAGGGGATTTCTACGAGCAGTACTTC

size: NA
D: TRBD1
V: TRBV5-6
J: TRBJ2-1
length: 15
CDR3: CASSLTGGLYNEQFF
DNA: TGTGCCAGCAGCTTGACAGGGGGCCTCTACAATGAGCAGTTCTTC

size: NA
D: NA
V: TRBV18
J: TRBJ2-5
length: 14
CDR3: CASWSLGGQETQYF
DNA: TGTGCCAGCTGGTCCCTGGGGGGACAAGAGACCCAGTACTTC

size: NA
D: NA
V: TRBV27
J: TRBJ1-4
length: 15
CDR3: CASSSAPRGGEKLFF
DNA: TGTGCCAGCAGTTCGGCTCCCAGAGGTGGTGAAAAACTGTTTTTT

size: NA
D: NA
V: TRBV6-6
J: TRBJ2-7
length: 14
CDR3: CASSYGQGPYEQYF
DNA: TGTGCCAGCAGTTACGGTCAGGGTCCCTACGAGCAGTACTTC

size: NA
D: NA
V: TRBV5-4
J: TRBJ1-5
length: 16
CDR3: CASSFSGGSSNQPQHF
DNA: TGTGCCAGCAGCTTCTCTGGTGGAAGTAGCAATCAGCCCCAGCATTTT

size: NA
D: NA
V: TRBV5-8
J: TRBJ1-1
length: 13
CDR3: CASRLTGNTEAFF
DNA: TGTGCCAGCAGGTTGACGGGTAACACTGAAGCTTTCTTT

size: NA
D: TRBD1
V: TRBV18
J: TRBJ2-3
length: 15
CDR3: CASSLQGRVTDTQYF
DNA: TGTGCCAGCTCATTACAGGGGCGAGTCACAGATACGCAGTATTTT

size: NA
D: NA
V: TRBV7-9
J: TRBJ2-7
length: 13
CDR3: CASSLGTAYEQYF
DNA: TGTGCCAGCAGCTTAGGGACGGCCTACGAGCAGTACTTC

size: NA
D: NA
V: TRBV5-8
J: TRBJ2-3
length: 11
CDR3: CASSLTGTQYF
DNA: TGTGCCAGCAGCTTGACAGGGACGCAGTATTTT

size: NA
D: NA
V: TRBV4-2
J: TRBJ1-4
length: 14
CDR3: CASSRGQPNEKLFF
DNA: TGTGCCAGCAGCCGAGGACAGCCCAATGAAAAACTGTTTTTT

size: few
D: NA
V: TRBV6-5
J: TRBJ1-2
length: 12
CDR3: CASSYDRRGYTF
DNA: TGTGCCAGCAGTTACGACAGGAGAGGCTACACCTTC

size: once
D: NA
V: TRBV14
J: TRBJ2-5
length: 12
CDR3: CASSQDLGTQYF
DNA: TGTGCCAGCAGCCAAGATTTGGGGACCCAGTACTTC

size: NA
D: NA
V: TRBV6-5
J: TRBJ1-5
length: 12
CDR3: CASSSGRQPQHF
DNA: TGTGCCAGCAGCTCGGGACGTCAGCCCCAGCATTTT

size: NA
D: TRBD1
V: TRBV7-7
J: TRBJ2-5
length: 14
CDR3: CASSSTGTGGKSYF
DNA: TGTGCCAGCAGCTCTACCGGGACAGGGGGCAAATCGTACTTC

size: NA
D: NA
V: TRBV2
J: TRBJ1-2
length: 15
CDR3: CASSVRTAQTYGYTF
DNA: TGTGCCAGCAGTGTTCGGACAGCCCAAACCTATGGCTACACCTTC